The entry below describes one TCR beta chain. The antigen remains unidentified. The sample originates from a study of T cells after yellow fever vaccination. Overall study: Fractions low in cell number were prepared with SMART-Seq v4 Ultra Low Input. Notes on the study in general: Though it reached lower strength, the secondary response hit its peak faster, day 5 versus 15. After the booster, roughly 96% of CD4 and approximately 87% of CD8 primary-response clones were re-detected.

Trimming pared 4 bases from V and 6 bases from J, leaving 14 bases between. The CDR3 totals 14 residues. Germline CDR1 and CDR2: MGHRA and YSYEKL. As TCR cDNA was made by 5'RACE template switching, a universal primer site and UMIs were added. MiXCR, run by TCRdb on the 5' RACE reads, gives a single entry per CDR3 protein. The table shows 150,000 to 200,000 distinct CDR3 sequences, with roughly a tenth occurring only once. The rearrangement uses TRBV4-1 and TRBJ2-3; D is possibly TRBD1 (6 bases). This receptor was identified in a young man who received the YFV17D yellow fever vaccine. Specimen: CD8+ T cells sorted from PBMCs, collected 45 days after the yellow fever booster vaccination. CDR3 DNA sequence: TGCGCCAGCAGCCCCGGGACACCACCGGATACGCAGTATTTT. This codes for CASSPGTPPDTQYF.